The next 10 T cell receptor beta chains were all read from a single sample in a study of graft-versus-host responses after intestinal transplantation (dated by TCRdb to the early 2020s). Libraries were made using the immunoSEQ multiplex PCR assay. TCRdb took over this immuneACCESS table, retaining in-frame rearrangements with V and J assigned. Such tables are incomplete; in checked studies, under half of the missing clones stem from an unresolved V gene, and the remainder is unexplained. The sample has some 18,000 clones on record, 35% to 45% of them singletons. Of the sample, approximately 0.84% falls within the top ten clones. The sample's time point label, in plain terms: cells obtained before transplantation from donor or recipient. The starting material was alloreactive CD4+ T cells from a mixed lymphocyte reaction culture, obtained before intestinal transplant. The sample's cell subset or site label, in plain terms: CFSE-low proliferating T cells sorted from roughly six-day pre-transplant mixed lymphocyte reaction (GvH or HvG direction). All receptors come from a human patient who received an intestinal transplant.

The chain is built from TRBV4-2 and TRBJ2-1, with D unresolved. V was cut by 2 bases and J by 0 bases, with 17 bases left in between. The V gene's germline CDR1 is LGHNA and CDR2 YNFKEQ. The CDR3 length is 18 residues. CDR3 protein: CASSQKVNSLSSYNEQFF. The CDR3 nucleotides read TGTGCCAGCAGCCAAAAAGTTAACAGCCTAAGCTCCTACAATGAGCAGTTCTTC.

This clone was found a few times. The rearrangement uses TRBV5-1 and TRBJ1-5, with 12 bases identical to TRBD1. Germline V lookup: CDR1 SGHRS, CDR2 YFSETQ. The CDR3 has 16 amino acids. J was trimmed by 4 bases and V by 5 bases; bases with no gene match: 7. The CDR3 bases are TGCGCCAGCAGTCCGGGACAGGGGGCTGGGAATCAGCCCCAGCATTTT. This codes for CASSPGQGAGNQPQHF.

The chain carries TRBV19 and TRBJ2-5; 7 bases map to TRBD1. CDR1 and CDR2 (germline): LNHDA, SQIVND (reference sequence). The J segment lost 4 bases and the V segment lost 6 bases, leaving 2 bases of the junction unmatched. The CDR3 length is 12 residues. The CDR3 here is CASSPGGETQYF. CDR3 coding DNA: TGTGCCAGTAGCCCAGGGGGAGAGACCCAGTACTTC.

This sequence joins TRBV5-1 and TRBJ2-1; D unclear. Germline V lookup: CDR1 SGHRS, CDR2 YFSETQ. The germline V and J ends were trimmed by 5 bases and 5 bases, with 17 bases remaining between them. This CDR3 region has 15 residues. The CDR3 loop is CASRGGVRSDNEQFF. The DNA for the CDR3 is TGCGCCAGCAGGGGTGGGGTGAGGTCGGACAATGAGCAGTTCTTC.

The V and J genes are TRBV25-1 and TRBJ2-1; TRBD2 matches at 7 bases. With V trimmed by 4 bases and J by 5 bases, 5 bases remained unmatched. Germline CDR1 and CDR2: MGHDK and SYGVNS. The CDR3 covers 14 residues. CDR3 bases: TGTGCCAGCAGTGGGGCTAGCGGCAACAATGAGCAGTTCTTC. It codes for CASSGASGNNEQFF.

In its sample, this clone was seen once. The genes are TRBV6-1 and TRBJ2-3, with D possibly matching TRBD2 (6 bases). This CDR3 region has 16 residues. V was clipped by 4 bases and J by 7 bases, with 21 bases between them. The germline V gene has CDR1 MNHNS and CDR2 SASEGT. The CDR3 spells CASSGTGDRIRNTQYF. The CDR3 DNA sequence: TGTGCCAGCAGTGGCACGGGAGATCGGATTAGAAATACGCAGTATTTT.

This chain links TRBV2 with TRBJ1-5, with D uncertain. Germline V gives CDR1 SNHLY, CDR2 FYNNEI. CDR3 length: 15 amino acids. V lost 6 bases and J 4 bases, leaving 16 bases between the germline ends. The CDR3 spells CASRADIRPNQPQHF. The CDR3 DNA reads as TGTGCCAGCAGAGCAGACATAAGACCTAATCAGCCCCAGCATTTT.

The V call is TRBV6-1, the J call TRBJ1-6; 9 bases align to TRBD1. The CDR3 has 15 residues. Germline CDR1 MNHNS, CDR2 SASEGT. With V trimmed by 5 bases and J by 7 bases, 6 bases remained unmatched. The CDR3 reads CASSILQGANSPLHF. CDR3 bases: TGTGCCAGCAGTATCCTACAGGGGGCCAATTCACCCCTCCACTTT.

This rearrangement joins TRBV5-4 to TRBJ1-2; perhaps TRBD1 as D (5 bases). CDR1 is SGHNT, CDR2 YYREEE, per germline (reference sequence). V was trimmed by 0 bases and J by 4 bases, leaving 13 bases between them. The CDR3 contains 15 residues. CDR3 nucleotides: TGTGCCAGCAGCTTGGGACACCTAAGGGGCTATGGCTACACCTTC. This sequence encodes CASSLGHLRGYGYTF.

The table lists this clone with a few counts. The rearrangement links TRBV29-1 to TRBJ1-1, with D possibly TRBD1 on 6 matching bases. The V end was cut by 2 bases, the J end by 4 bases, with 11 bases between. This CDR3 is 13 amino acids long. Per the germline V gene, CDR1 is SQVTM and CDR2 is ANQGSEA. The CDR3 loop is CSVESRGSTEAFF. CDR3 nucleotide sequence: TGCAGCGTTGAAAGCAGGGGTAGCACTGAAGCTTTCTTT.